The 10 T cell receptor beta chains below all came from one sample that was sequenced in a study. TCRdb passed the RT-PCR reads through MiXCR, listing each CDR3 protein once. The sample shows 550,000 to 750,000 distinct CDR3 sequences, 12% to 15% of them seen only once. Sequencing input: memory CD4+ T cells from blood. These receptors came from a female donor in good health, serving as a healthy control.

This clonotype was counted only a few times. An end of the junction does not agree with germline; a read error may underlie this. This chain joins TRBV28 and TRBJ2-7; D gene unclear. CDR3 length: 11 amino acids. Germline loops: CDR1 MDHEN, CDR2 SYDVKM. CDR3 bases: TGTGCCAGCAGTTTATTAGGCGGCCTTTCCTTC. It specifies CASSLLGGLSF. The whole variable domain, filled in from reference TRBV28 and TRBJ2-7, reads DVKVTQSSRYLVKRTGEKVFLECVQDMDHENMFWYRQDPGLGLRLIYFSYDVKMKEKGDIPEGYSVSREKKERFSLILESASTNQTSMYLCASSLLGGLSFGPGTRLTVT.

The chain is built from TRBV5-1 and TRBJ2-7, with D possibly being TRBD1 (6 bases). V was trimmed by 0 bases and J by 8 bases, leaving 15 bases between them. In germline, CDR1 is SGHRS, CDR2 YFSETQ. CDR3 length: 14 residues. The CDR3, as DNA: TGCGCCAGCAGCTTGGTCGCAGGGGAACACAAGCAGTACTTC. Its translation: CASSLVAGEHKQYF.

The chain combines TRBV18 with TRBJ1-1; D is uncertain. V was shortened by 6 bases and J by 0 bases, with 20 bases between the two germline ends. In germline, CDR1 is KGHSH, CDR2 LQKENI. The CDR3 is made up of 17 amino acids. In DNA, the CDR3 is TGTGCCAGCTCGGAATGGAGGGATATTGCGATGAACACTGAAGCTTTCTTT. It specifies CASSEWRDIAMNTEAFF.

The chain employs TRBV29-1 and TRBJ2-1, with D perhaps matching TRBD1 (5 bases). The CDR3 has 12 residues. V gave up 8 bases and J gave up 5 bases, with 13 bases separating them. Per the germline V gene, CDR1 is SQVTM and CDR2 is ANQGSEA. The CDR3 loop reads CSLPTVNNEQFF. The CDR3 nucleotides are TGCAGCTTACCGACAGTAAACAATGAGCAGTTCTTC.

The sample holds one count of this clonotype. The genes are TRBV29-1 and TRBJ2-5, with unresolved D. The V gene lost 7 bases and the J gene lost 8 bases, with 20 bases spanning the gap. Germline loops: CDR1 SQVTM, CDR2 ANQGSEA. The CDR3 is 13 amino acids. CDR3 loop: CSGSPGSGKTQYF. The CDR3 DNA reads TGCAGCGGTTCCCCCGGGTCGGGTAAAACCCAGTACTTC.

This clonotype has a handful of counts. The rearrangement joins TRBV5-5 to TRBJ1-1, with 11 nucleotides matching TRBD1. Unmatched junction bases numbered 9, after V lost 5 bases and J lost 3 bases. From germline, CDR1 is SGHKS and CDR2 YYEKEE (reference sequence). The CDR3 spans 16 residues. The CDR3 DNA follows: TGTGCCAGCAGTCCAGGACAGGGGGCGCAGGACACTGAAGCTTTCTTT. Translation: CASSPGQGAQDTEAFF.

This clonotype turned up a few times. The chain carries TRBV28 and TRBJ1-6, with D hard to call. Trimming took off 6 bases at V and 4 bases at J, with 16 bases between the two ends. Germline CDR1 reads MDHEN; CDR2 reads SYDVKM. CDR3 length: 16 amino acids. The CDR3 DNA reads as TGTGCCAGCAGCTCCCCCGGAGGGAATTATAATTCACCCCTCCACTTT. Amino acid sequence: CASSSPGGNYNSPLHF.

J is TRBJ2-1 and V is TRBV27, with TRBD2 identical over 7 bases. Trimming removed 1 base from V and 4 bases from J; junction bases left unmatched: 10. This CDR3 contains 17 residues. Germline CDR1 and CDR2: MNHEY and SMNVEV (reference sequence). The CDR3 is CASSLYIAVGGYNEQFF. The CDR3 DNA sequence: TGTGCCAGCAGTTTATATATAGCGGTCGGGGGGTACAATGAGCAGTTCTTC.

In its sample, this clonotype was seen a few times. The chain is built from TRBV28 and TRBJ1-2; D is possibly TRBD1 (5 bases). This CDR3 spans 13 amino acids. CDR1 is MDHEN, CDR2 SYDVKM, per germline. V gave up 6 bases and J gave up 7 bases, with 15 bases separating them. CDR3 loop: CASRKTGSGGYTF. Written as DNA, the CDR3 is TGTGCCAGCAGGAAAACAGGATCCGGTGGCTACACCTTC.

The gene calls are TRBV7-2 and TRBJ2-5; D is perhaps TRBD1 (8 bases). CDR3 length equals 16 residues. Germline CDR1 is SGHTA and CDR2 is FQGNSA. V was trimmed by 5 bases and J by 3 bases, leaving 19 bases between them. The DNA of the CDR3 is TGTGCCAGCAGCCAAAACAGGGGGGGCTGGGAAGAGACCCAGTACTTC. Translated: CASSQNRGGWEETQYF. Filled out from reference TRBV7-2 and TRBJ2-5, the complete variable domain reads GAGVSQSPSNKVTEKGKDVELRCDPISGHTALYWYRQSLGQGLEFLIYFQGNSAPDKSGLPSDRFSAERTGGSVSTLTIQRTQQEDSAVYLCASSQNRGGWEETQYFGPGTRLLVL.